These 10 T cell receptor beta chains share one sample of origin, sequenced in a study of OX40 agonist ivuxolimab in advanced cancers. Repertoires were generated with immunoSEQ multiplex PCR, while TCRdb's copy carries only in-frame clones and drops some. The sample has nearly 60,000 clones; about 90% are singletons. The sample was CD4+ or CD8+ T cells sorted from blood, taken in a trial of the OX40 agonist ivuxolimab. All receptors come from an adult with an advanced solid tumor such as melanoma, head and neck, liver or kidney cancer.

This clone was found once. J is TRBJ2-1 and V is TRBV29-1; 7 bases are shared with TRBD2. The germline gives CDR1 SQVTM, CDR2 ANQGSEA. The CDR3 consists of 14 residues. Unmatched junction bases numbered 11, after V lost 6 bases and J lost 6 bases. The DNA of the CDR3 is TGCAGCGTATGGTGGACTAGTCTTCCCAATGAGCAGTTCTTC. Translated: CSVWWTSLPNEQFF.

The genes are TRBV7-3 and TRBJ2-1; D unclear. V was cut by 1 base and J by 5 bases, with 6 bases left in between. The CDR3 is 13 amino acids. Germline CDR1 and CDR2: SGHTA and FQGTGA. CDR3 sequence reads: CASSLNNNNEQFF. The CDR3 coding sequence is TGTGCCAGCAGCTTAAATAATAACAATGAGCAGTTCTTC.

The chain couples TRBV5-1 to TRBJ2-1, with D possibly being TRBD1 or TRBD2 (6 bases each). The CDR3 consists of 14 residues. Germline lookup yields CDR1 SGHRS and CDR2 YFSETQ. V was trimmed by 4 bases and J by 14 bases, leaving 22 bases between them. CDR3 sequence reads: CASSGGLAGQRKFF. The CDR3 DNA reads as TGCGCCAGCAGCGGGGGGCTAGCAGGCCAGAGGAAGTTCTTC.

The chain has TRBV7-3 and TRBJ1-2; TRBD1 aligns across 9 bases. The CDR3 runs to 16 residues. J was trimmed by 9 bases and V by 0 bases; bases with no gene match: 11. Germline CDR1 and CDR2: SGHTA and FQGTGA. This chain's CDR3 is CASSLTAHRDRARYTF. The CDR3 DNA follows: TGTGCCAGCAGCTTAACGGCACACCGGGACAGGGCCCGCTACACCTTC.

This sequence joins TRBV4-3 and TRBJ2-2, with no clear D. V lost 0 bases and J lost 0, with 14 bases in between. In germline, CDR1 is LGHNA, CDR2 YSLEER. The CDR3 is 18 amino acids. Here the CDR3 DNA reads TGCGCCAGCAGCCAAGAATCCCCGCAGAACTCGAACACCGGGGAGCTGTTTTTT. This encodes CASSQESPQNSNTGELFF.

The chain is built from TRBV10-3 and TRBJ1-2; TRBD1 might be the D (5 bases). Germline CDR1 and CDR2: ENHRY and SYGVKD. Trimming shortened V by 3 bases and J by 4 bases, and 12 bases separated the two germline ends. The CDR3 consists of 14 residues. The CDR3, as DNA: TGTGCCATCAGTGATGGAGGGGCAATCTATGGCTACACCTTC. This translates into CAISDGGAIYGYTF.

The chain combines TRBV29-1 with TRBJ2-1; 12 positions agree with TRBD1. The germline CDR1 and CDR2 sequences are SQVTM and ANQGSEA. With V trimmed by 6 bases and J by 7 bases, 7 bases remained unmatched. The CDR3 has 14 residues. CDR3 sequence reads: CSVPGTGGLNEQFF. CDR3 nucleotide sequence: TGCAGCGTACCCGGGACAGGGGGCTTGAATGAGCAGTTCTTC.

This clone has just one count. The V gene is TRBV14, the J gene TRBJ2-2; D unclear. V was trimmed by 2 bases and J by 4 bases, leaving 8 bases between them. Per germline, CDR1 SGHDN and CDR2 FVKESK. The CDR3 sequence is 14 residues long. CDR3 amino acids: CASSQTRSTGELFF. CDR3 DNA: TGTGCCAGCAGCCAAACACGGAGCACCGGGGAGCTGTTTTTT.

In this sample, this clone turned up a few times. Written as DNA, the CDR3 is TGTGCCAGCAGCTTGGCCGGCGGGTATGGCTACACCTTC. This codes for CASSLAGGYGYTF. The chain couples TRBV5-4 to TRBJ1-2; D is undetermined. This CDR3 region has 13 residues. Trimming stripped 0 bases from V and 5 bases from J, with 8 bases between. Germline CDR1 SGHNT, CDR2 YYREEE (reference sequence). The variable domain in full, completed from reference TRBV5-4 and TRBJ1-2, reads ETGVTQSPTHLIKTRGQQVTLRCSSQSGHNTVSWYQQALGQGPQFIFQYYREEENGRGNFPPRFSGLQFPNYSSELNVNALELDDSALYLCASSLAGGYGYTFGSGTRLTVV.

For the CDR3, the DNA is TGTGCCAGCACCGACAGCTATCAGCCCCAGCATTTT. Translated: CASTDSYQPQHF. This chain uses TRBV18 with TRBJ1-5; D is perhaps TRBD1 (5 bases). V was clipped by 8 bases and J by 5 bases, with 10 bases between them. Per the germline V gene, CDR1 is KGHSH and CDR2 is LQKENI. The CDR3 loop spans 12 amino acids.